The rows below give T cell receptor beta chains drawn from one sample of a study of control samples from healthy donors and cancer patients. The data were produced by immunoSEQ multiplex PCR, yet TCRdb's version contains in-frame clones alone and is incomplete. The sample shows roughly 180,000 clones, more than 85% of them seen only once. Sequencing input: blood. All receptors come from a woman in her 40s in good health. Both conserved end residues are part of each CDR3. The order of the fields is clone size, V gene, D gene, J gene, CDR3 DNA, CDR3 protein. A D gene is named only where the DNA matches it firmly. Some rows mark clone size as missing; the rest say once, few, many or name a class of expanded clone.

>NA|TRBV5-8|NA|TRBJ2-7
TGTGCCAGCACCACCGGAGACCGCTACGAGCAGTACTTC
CASTTGDRYEQYF
>NA|TRBV6-2/TRBV6-3|NA|TRBJ1-6
TGTGCCAGCAGTATCCGACAGCAAAGCTCCTATAATTCACCCCTCCACTTT
CASSIRQQSSYNSPLHF
>NA|TRBV19|NA|TRBJ2-2
TGTGCCAGTAGTAACCTAGGGATGACGAACACCGGGGAGCTGTTTTTT
CASSNLGMTNTGELFF
>once|TRBV10-2|NA|TRBJ2-2
TGCGCCAGCAGCCCAGGGGGGGTGAATCGGACCGGGGAGCTGTTTTTT
CASSPGGVNRTGELFF
>NA|TRBV6-5|NA|TRBJ2-7
TGTGCCAGTGGACAGTCCTACGAGCAGTACTTC
CASGQSYEQYF
>NA|TRBV10-3|TRBD1|TRBJ1-2
TGTGCCATCAGTGAGTCACGGGGGACAGCCCAGGGGGTTTATGGCTACACCTTC
CAISESRGTAQGVYGYTF
>NA|TRBV19|NA|TRBJ1-4
TGTGCCAGTGTGAGGTCGGGTCTTAATGAAAAACTGTTTTTT
CASVRSGLNEKLFF
>NA|TRBV9|NA|TRBJ1-3
TGTGCCAGCAGCGCCGGGACAACTGGAAACACCATATATTTT
CASSAGTTGNTIYF
>NA|TRBV5-1|NA|TRBJ1-1
TGCGCCAGCAGCCCCTGGACATTGAACACTGAAGCTTTCTTT
CASSPWTLNTEAFF
>NA|TRBV5-1|NA|TRBJ2-7
TGCGCCAGCAACGATCCTTCTTCCTACGAGCAGTACTTC
CASNDPSSYEQYF
>NA|TRBV10-3|NA|TRBJ1-3
TGTGCCATCAGTCCGGACCTCTCTGGAAACACCATATATTTT
CAISPDLSGNTIYF
>NA|TRBV6-5|TRBD2|TRBJ2-1
TGTGCCAGCAGATCAAGCGGGGGGGCCTACAATGAGCAGTTCTTC
CASRSSGGAYNEQFF
>NA|TRBV6-5|NA|TRBJ1-2
TGTGCCAGCAGTTACCCGGGTTTAGGGGGCTACACCTTC
CASSYPGLGGYTF
>once|TRBV5-8|NA|TRBJ1-1
TGTGCCAGCAGCCCGGGGGGGCAGGGAAATACTGAAGCTTTCTTT
CASSPGGQGNTEAFF
>NA|TRBV4-1|TRBD1|TRBJ2-3
TGCGCCAGCAGCCAAGAGGGACAGACCTTCACAGATACGCAGTATTTT
CASSQEGQTFTDTQYF
>NA|TRBV11-2|TRBD1|TRBJ1-2
TGTGCCAGCAGCCGCGGACAGGGCTCGCTTCACACCTTC
CASSRGQGSLHTF
>NA|TRBV29-1|NA|TRBJ1-1
TGCAGCGTCCCAAAAGGAGGGAACACTGAAGCTTTCTTT
CSVPKGGNTEAFF
>NA|TRBV3-1/TRBV3-2|TRBD2|TRBJ2-2
TGTGCCAGCAGCCAGGCCAGCGGGGGCACCGGGGAGCTGTTTTTT
CASSQASGGTGELFF
>NA|TRBV10-3|NA|TRBJ1-2
TGTGCCATCAGTGATCAGACTTATGGCTACACCTTC
CAISDQTYGYTF
>NA|TRBV19|NA|TRBJ1-3
TGTGCCAGTCGATTCTCTGGAAACACCATATATTTT
CASRFSGNTIYF
>NA|TRBV24-1|NA|TRBJ1-1
TGTGCCACCAGTGATTTACAAAACGGGGGCGCGACTGAAGCTTTCTTT
CATSDLQNGGATEAFF